This entry describes one T cell receptor (beta chain). Its target is not known. CDR1 is DFQATT and CDR2 is SNEGSKA in the germline V gene (reference sequence). The CDR3 runs 15 residues. Trimming took off 1 base at V and 2 bases at J, with 12 bases between the two ends. The data were obtained in a study of blood T cells in healthy people across ages. Regarding the study as a whole: A roughly linear age-dependent decrease characterized TCR beta diversity per million T cells.

The authors ran a second PCR of about 6 to 11 cycles using a sample-barcoded 5' primer and a J-beta primer mix. Carrying 12 random nucleotides, a template-switch adaptor labeled each individual cDNA molecule. TCRdb re-analysed the 5' RACE reads in MiXCR, keeping a single row per CDR3 protein. The table has roughly 1 million distinct CDR3 sequences, about 25% seen once; the top ten hold 0.65% to 0.75%. The sample was also reused in another study, on T cells of mothers and their children.

The sample consisted of blood. The V call is TRBV20-1, the J call TRBJ2-1, with no clear D. The receptor's source is a girl aged 2-10 years in good health. CDR3 protein: CSARASLKAYNEQFF. The CDR3 DNA reads TGCAGTGCTAGAGCCTCCCTTAAGGCCTACAATGAGCAGTTCTTC.